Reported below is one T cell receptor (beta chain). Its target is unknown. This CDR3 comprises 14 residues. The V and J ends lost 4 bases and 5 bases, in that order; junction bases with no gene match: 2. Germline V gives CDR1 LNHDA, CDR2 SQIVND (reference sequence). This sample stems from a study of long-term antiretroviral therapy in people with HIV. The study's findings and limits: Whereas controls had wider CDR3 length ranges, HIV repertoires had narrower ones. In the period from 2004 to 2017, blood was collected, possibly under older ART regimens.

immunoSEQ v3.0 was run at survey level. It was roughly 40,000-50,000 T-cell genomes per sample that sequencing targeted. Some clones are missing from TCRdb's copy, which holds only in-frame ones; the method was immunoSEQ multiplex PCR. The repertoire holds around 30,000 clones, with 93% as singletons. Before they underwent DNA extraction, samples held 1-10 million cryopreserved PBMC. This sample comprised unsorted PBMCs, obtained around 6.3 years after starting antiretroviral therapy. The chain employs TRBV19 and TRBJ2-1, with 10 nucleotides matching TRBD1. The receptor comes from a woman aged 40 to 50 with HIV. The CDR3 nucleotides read TGTGCCAGTAGTAGGGACAGGGGTAACAATGAGCAGTTCTTC. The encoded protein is CASSRDRGNNEQFF.